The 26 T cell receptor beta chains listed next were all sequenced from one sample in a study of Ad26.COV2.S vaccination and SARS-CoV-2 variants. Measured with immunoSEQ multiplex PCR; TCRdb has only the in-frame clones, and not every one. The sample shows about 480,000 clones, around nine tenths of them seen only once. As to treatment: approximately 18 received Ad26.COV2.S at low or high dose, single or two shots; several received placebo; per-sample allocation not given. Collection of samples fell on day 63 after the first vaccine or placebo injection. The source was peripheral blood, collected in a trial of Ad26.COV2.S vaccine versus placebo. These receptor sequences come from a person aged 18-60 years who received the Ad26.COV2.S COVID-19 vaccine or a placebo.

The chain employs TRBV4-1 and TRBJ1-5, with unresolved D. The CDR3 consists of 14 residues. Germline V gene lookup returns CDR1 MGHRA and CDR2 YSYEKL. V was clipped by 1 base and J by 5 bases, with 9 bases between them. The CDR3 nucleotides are TGCGCCAGCAGCCAAGTCCGGTGGGATCAGCCCCAGCATTTT. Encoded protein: CASSQVRWDQPQHF.

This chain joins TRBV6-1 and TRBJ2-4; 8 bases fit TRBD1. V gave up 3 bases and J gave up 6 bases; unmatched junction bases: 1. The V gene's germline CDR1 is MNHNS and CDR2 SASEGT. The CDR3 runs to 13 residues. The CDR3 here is CASSDGTGNIQYF. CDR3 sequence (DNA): TGTGCCAGCAGTGACGGGACAGGAAACATTCAGTACTTC.

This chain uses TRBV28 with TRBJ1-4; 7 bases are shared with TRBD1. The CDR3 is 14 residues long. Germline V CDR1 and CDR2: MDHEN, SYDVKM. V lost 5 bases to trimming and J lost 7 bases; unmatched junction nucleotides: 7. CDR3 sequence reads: CASSPDRRREKLFF. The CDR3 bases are TGTGCCAGCAGTCCGGACAGGAGGCGTGAAAAACTGTTTTTT.

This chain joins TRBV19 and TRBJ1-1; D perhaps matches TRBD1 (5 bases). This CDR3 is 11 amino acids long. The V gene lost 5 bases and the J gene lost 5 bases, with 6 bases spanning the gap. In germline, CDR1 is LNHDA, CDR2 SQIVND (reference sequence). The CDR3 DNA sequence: TGTGCCAGTAGTGGGGGGACTGAAGCTTTCTTT. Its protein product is CASSGGTEAFF.

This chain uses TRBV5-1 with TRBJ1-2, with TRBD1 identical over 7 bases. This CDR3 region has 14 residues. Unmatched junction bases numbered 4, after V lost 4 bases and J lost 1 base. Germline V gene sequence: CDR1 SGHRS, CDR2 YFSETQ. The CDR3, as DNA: TGCGCCAGCAGCCCTACAGGGGATAACTATGGCTACACCTTC. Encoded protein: CASSPTGDNYGYTF.

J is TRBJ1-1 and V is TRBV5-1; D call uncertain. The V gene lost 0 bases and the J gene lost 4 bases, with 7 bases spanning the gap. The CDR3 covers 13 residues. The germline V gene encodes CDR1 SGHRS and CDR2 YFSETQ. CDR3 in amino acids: CASSLAQSTEAFF. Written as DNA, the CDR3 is TGCGCCAGCAGCTTGGCTCAGAGCACTGAAGCTTTCTTT.

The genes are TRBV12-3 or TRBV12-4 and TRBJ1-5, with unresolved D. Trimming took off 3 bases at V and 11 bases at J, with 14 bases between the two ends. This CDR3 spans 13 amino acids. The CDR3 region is CASSFDPGRAQHF. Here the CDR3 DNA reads TGTGCCAGCAGTTTCGACCCCGGTAGGGCCCAGCATTTT.

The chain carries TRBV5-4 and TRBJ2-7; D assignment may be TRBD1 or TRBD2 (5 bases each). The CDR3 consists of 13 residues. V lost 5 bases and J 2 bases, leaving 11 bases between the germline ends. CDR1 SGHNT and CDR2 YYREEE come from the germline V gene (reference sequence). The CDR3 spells CASRAGTAYEQYF. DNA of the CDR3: TGTGCCAGCAGGGCAGGGACCGCCTACGAGCAGTACTTC.

In DNA form, the CDR3 reads TGTGCCAGCAGTGAAGTGGCGGGACAGGTCAACAATGAGCAGTTCTTC. The encoded protein is CASSEVAGQVNNEQFF. V usage is TRBV6-1 and J usage is TRBJ2-1, with 8 bases lining up with TRBD1. Germline CDR1 MNHNS, CDR2 SASEGT. With V trimmed by 1 base and J by 5 bases, 7 bases remained unmatched. This CDR3 spans 16 amino acids.

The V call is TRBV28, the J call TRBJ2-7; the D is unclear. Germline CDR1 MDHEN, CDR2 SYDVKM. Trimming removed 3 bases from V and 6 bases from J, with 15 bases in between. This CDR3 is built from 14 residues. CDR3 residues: CASSFVRRTAEQYF. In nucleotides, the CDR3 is TGTGCCAGCAGTTTTGTCAGAAGGACCGCCGAGCAGTACTTC. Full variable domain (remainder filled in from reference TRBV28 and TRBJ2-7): DVKVTQSSRYLVKRTGEKVFLECVQDMDHENMFWYRQDPGLGLRLIYFSYDVKMKEKGDIPEGYSVSREKKERFSLILESASTNQTSMYLCASSFVRRTAEQYFGPGTRLTVT.

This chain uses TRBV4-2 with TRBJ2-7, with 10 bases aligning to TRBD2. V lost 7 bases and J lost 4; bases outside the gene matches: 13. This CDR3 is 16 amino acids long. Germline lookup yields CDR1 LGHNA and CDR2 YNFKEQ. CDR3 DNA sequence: TGTGCCAGCACCCTGCACCCTAGCGGGAGTTCGTACGAGCAGTACTTC. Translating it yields CASTLHPSGSSYEQYF.

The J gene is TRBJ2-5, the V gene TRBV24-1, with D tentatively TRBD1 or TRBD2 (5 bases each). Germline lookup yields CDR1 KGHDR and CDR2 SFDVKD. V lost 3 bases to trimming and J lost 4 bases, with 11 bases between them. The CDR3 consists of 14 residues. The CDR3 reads CATSDVRGPETQYF. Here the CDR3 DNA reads TGTGCCACCAGTGATGTCCGGGGACCAGAGACCCAGTACTTC.

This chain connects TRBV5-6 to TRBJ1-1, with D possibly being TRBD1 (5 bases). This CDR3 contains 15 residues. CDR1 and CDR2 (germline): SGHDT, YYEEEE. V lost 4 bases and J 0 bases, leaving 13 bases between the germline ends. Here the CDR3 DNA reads TGTGCCAGCAGCGAATACAGGAGAATGAACACTGAAGCTTTCTTT. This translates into CASSEYRRMNTEAFF.

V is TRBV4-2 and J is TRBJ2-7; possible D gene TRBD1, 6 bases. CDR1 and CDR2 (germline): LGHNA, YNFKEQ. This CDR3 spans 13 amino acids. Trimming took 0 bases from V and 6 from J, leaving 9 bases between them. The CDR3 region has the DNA TGTGCCAGCAGCCAAGACGCAGGGGTCGAGCAGTACTTC. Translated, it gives CASSQDAGVEQYF.

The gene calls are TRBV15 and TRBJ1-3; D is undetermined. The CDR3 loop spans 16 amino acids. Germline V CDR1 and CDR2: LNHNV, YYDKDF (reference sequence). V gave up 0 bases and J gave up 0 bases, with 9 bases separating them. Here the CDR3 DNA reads TGTGCCACCAGCAGAGATTTGCCGGACTCTGGAAACACCATATATTTT. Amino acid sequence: CATSRDLPDSGNTIYF. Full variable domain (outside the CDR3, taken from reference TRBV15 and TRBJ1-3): DAMVIQNPRYQVTQFGKPVTLSCSQTLNHNVMYWYQQKSSQAPKLLFHYYDKDFNNEADTPDNFQSRRPNTSFCFLDIRSPGLGDTAMYLCATSRDLPDSGNTIYFGEGSWLTVV.

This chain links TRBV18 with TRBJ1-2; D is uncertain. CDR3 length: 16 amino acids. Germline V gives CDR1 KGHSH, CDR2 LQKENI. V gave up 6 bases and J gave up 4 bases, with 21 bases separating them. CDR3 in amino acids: CASSPAPGPRAYGYTF. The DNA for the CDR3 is TGTGCCAGCTCGCCCGCCCCGGGCCCTAGAGCCTATGGCTACACCTTC.

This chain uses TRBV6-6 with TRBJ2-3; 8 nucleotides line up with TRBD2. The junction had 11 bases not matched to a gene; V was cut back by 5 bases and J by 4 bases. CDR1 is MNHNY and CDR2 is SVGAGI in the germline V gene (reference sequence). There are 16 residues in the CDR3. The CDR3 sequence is CASSHTSAGVADTQYF. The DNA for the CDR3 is TGTGCCAGCAGTCATACCTCAGCGGGAGTGGCAGATACGCAGTATTTT.

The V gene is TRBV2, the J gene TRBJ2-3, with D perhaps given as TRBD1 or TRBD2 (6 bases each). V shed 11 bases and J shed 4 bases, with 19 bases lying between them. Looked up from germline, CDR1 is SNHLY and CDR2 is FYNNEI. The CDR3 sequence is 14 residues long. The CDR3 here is CARGEGGGPDTQYF. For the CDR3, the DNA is TGTGCCCGCGGAGAGGGTGGGGGGCCAGATACGCAGTATTTT.

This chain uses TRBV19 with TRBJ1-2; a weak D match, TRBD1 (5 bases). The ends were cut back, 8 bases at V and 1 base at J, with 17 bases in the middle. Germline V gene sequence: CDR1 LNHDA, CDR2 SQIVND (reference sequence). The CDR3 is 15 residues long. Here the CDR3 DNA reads TGTGCCAGTGGGGCCTCCAGCGGAGATAACTATGGCTACACCTTC. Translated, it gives CASGASSGDNYGYTF.

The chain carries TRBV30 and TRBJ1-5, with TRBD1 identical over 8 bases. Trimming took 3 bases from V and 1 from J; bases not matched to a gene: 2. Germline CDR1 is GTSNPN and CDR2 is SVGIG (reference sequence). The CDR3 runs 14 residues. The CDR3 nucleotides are TGTGCCTGGAGAGACAGGGGCAGCAATCAGCCCCAGCATTTT. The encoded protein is CAWRDRGSNQPQHF.

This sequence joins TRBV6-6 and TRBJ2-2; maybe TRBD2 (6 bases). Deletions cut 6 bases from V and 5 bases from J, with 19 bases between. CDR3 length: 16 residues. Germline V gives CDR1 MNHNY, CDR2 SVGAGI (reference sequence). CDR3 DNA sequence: TGTGCCAGCAGCTCCCGAGGGCAGGAGGGAACCGGGGAGCTGTTTTTT. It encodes CASSSRGQEGTGELFF.

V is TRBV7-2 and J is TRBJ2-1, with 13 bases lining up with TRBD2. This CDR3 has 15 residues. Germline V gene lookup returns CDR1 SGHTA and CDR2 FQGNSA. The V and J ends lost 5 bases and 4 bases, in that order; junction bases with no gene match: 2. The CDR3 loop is CASSPGLAGYNEQFF. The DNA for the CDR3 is TGTGCCAGCAGCCCGGGACTAGCGGGATACAATGAGCAGTTCTTC.

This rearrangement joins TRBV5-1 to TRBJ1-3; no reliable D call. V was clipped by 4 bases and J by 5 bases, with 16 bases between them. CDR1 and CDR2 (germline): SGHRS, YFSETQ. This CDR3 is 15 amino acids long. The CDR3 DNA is TGCGCCAGCAGCACGGCGGGTGGGTTGAGAAACACCATATATTTT. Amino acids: CASSTAGGLRNTIYF. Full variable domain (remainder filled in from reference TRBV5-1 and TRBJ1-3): KAGVTQTPRYLIKTRGQQVTLSCSPISGHRSVSWYQQTPGQGLQFLFEYFSETQRNKGNFPGRFSGRQFSNSRSEMNVSTLELGDSALYLCASSTAGGLRNTIYFGEGSWLTVV.

The CDR3 nucleotides are TGTGCCAGCAGCCGATGGACTAGCGCCCACGAGCAGTACTTC. Protein: CASSRWTSAHEQYF. This chain uses TRBV21-1 with TRBJ2-7; the DNA was not compared with TRBD2, the D call given in the table. TRBV21-1 is classified as a pseudogene. The CDR3 totals 14 residues.

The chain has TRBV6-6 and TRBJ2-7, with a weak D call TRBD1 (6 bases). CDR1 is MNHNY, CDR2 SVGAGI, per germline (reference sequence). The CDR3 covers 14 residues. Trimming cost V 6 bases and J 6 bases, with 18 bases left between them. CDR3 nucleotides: TGTGCCAGCAGCCCGACAGGTCCCGTTTCCGAGCAGTACTTC. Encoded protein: CASSPTGPVSEQYF.

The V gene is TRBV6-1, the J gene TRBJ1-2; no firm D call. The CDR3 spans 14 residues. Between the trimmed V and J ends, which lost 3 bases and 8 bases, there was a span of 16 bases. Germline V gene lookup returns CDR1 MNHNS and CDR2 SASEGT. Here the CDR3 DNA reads TGTGCCAGCAGTGACGACTGGAGTTCGGAGGGCTACACCTTC. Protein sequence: CASSDDWSSEGYTF.